This T cell receptor (beta chain) was recorded in a study of blood T cell repertoires in COVID-19. Across the study: Sites in the United States, Italy and Spain provided acute and convalescent COVID-19 samples. Sources were T cells, B-cell-depleted T cells, or PBMCs; the material itself was cDNA or gDNA.

Original processing notes: Nucleated cell number was recorded as an estimate derived from reference gene primer amplification. Sequencing used immunoSEQ multiplex PCR; TCRdb keeps in-frame clones, though not all of them. The V and J calls and clone size were taken over from that table, and D and trimming were inferred from the DNA. The data show around 290,000 clones, approximately 90% seen once. The specimen sequenced was peripheral blood. This sequence originates from a man aged 35 to 55 with acute or convalescent COVID-19.

The CDR3 DNA sequence: TGTGCCAGCTCCTTTGCGACAGGGGCGAACACTGAAGCTTTCTTT. Translation gives CASSFATGANTEAFF. The chain employs TRBV18 and TRBJ1-1; 8 nucleotides match TRBD1. V dropped 6 bases and J dropped 1; count of bases not matched to a gene: 7. The length of the CDR3 is 15 residues. Per the germline V gene, CDR1 is KGHSH and CDR2 is LQKENI. Together with reference TRBV18 and TRBJ1-1, the CDR3 gives the full variable domain: NAGVMQNPRHLVRRRGQEARLRCSPMKGHSHVYWYRQLPEEGLKFMVYLQKENIIDESGMPKERFSAEFPKEGPSILRIQQVVRGDSAAYFCASSFATGANTEAFFGQGTRLTVV.